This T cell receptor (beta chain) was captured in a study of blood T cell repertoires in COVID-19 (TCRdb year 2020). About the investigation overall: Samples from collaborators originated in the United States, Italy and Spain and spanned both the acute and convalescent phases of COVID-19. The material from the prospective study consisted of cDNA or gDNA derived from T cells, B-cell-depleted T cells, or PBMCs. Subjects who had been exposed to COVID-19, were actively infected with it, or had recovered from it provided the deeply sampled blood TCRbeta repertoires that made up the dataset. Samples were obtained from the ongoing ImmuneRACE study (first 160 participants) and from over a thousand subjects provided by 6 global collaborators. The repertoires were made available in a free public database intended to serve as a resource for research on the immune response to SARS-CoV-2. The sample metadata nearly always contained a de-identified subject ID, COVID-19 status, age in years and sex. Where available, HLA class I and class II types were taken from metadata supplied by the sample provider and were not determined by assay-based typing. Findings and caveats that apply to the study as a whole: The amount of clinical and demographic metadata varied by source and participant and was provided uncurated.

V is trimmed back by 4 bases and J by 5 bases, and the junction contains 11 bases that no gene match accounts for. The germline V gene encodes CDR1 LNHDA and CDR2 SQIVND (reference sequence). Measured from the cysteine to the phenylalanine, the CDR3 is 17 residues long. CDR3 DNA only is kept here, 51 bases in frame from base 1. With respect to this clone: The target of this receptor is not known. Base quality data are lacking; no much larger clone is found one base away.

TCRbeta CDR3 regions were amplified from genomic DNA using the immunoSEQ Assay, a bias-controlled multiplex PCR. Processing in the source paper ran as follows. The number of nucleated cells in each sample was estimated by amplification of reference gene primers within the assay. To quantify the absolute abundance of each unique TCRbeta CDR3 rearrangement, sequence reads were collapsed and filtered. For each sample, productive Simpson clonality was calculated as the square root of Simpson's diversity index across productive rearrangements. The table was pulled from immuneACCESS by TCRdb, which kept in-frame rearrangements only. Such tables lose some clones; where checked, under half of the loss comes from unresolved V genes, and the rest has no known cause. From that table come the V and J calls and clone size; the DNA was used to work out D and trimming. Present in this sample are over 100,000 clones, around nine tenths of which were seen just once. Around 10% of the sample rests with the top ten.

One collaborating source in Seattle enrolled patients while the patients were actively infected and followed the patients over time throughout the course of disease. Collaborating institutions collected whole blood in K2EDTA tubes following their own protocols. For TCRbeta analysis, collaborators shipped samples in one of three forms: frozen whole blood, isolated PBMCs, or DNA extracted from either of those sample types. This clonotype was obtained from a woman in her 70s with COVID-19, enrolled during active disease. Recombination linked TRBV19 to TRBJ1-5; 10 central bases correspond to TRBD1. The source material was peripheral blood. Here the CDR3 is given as CASSNPRAGQGDQPQHF. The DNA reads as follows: TGTGCCAGTAGTAACCCACGCGCCGGACAGGGGGATCAGCCCCAGCATTTT.